This T cell receptor (beta chain) comes out of a study of response to subunit inactivated influenza vaccine. The V and J ends lost 0 bases and 4 bases, in that order; junction bases with no gene match: 8. Germline lookup yields CDR1 LNHDA and CDR2 SQIVND (reference sequence). CDR3 length equals 16 residues. In its sample, this clonotype was seen a few times. Its specificity is not known. Broader study findings: Authors suggested few new T cells are recruited by each seasonal influenza vaccination.

TCRdb re-derived calls from the RT-PCR reads in MiXCR, one entry per CDR3 protein. The data contain 800,000 to 1,000,000 distinct CDR3 sequences, around 20% of them singletons. This specimen consisted of PBMCs from blood, obtained about 5 days after vaccination. The receptor was isolated from a man in his fifties who received an inactivated influenza vaccine. The J gene is TRBJ2-7, the V gene TRBV19, with TRBD2 identical over 8 bases. The CDR3 nucleotides are TGTGCCAGTAGTATAGATCTATCCAGCGGGAGTTACGAGCAGTACTTC. Its protein is CASSIDLSSGSYEQYF.